This T cell receptor beta chain was recovered during a study of shared clonotypes between healthy human individuals. Whole-study results and caveats: Donor scarcity curtailed the genetic and exposure-history diversity represented herein.

Sequencing was performed with immunoSEQ multiplex PCR; in TCRdb, only in-frame clones are kept and a portion is missing. The repertoire holds roughly 500,000 clones, with over 65% as singletons. Of note for this clone: The antigen is unknown. Compared with germline, one end of the junction differs, possibly owing to a read error. At the DNA level, this CDR3 is encoded by other sequences in the same sample as well.

The CDR3 is 14 amino acids. The germline V gene has CDR1 SGHTA and CDR2 FQGNSA. The chain joins TRBV7-2 to TRBJ1-2; D gene ambiguous. The specimen was PBMCs. This clonotype was obtained from a woman in her 40s in good health. Some clones in this sample may be carry-over from other donors' samples. In nucleotides, the CDR3 is TGCGCCAGCAGCTTAGCCAGGATAAACTATGGCTACACCTTC. This translates into CASSLARINYGYTF.